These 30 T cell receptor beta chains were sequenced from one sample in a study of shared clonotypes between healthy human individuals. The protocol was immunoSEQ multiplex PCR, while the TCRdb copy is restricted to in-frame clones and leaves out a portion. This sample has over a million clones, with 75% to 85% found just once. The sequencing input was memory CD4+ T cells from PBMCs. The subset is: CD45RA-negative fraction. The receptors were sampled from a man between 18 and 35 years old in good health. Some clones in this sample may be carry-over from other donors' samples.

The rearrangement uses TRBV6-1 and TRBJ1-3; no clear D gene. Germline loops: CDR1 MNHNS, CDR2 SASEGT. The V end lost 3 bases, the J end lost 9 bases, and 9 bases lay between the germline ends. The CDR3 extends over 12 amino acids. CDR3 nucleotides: TGTGCCAGCAGTGAGGGCGGCCTCACCATATATTTT. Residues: CASSEGGLTIYF.

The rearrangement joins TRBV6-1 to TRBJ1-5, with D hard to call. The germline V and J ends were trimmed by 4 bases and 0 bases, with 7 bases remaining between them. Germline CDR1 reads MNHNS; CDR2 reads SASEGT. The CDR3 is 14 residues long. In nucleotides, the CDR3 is TGTGCCAGCAGTGGCCGGGATAGCAATCAGCCCCAGCATTTT. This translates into CASSGRDSNQPQHF.

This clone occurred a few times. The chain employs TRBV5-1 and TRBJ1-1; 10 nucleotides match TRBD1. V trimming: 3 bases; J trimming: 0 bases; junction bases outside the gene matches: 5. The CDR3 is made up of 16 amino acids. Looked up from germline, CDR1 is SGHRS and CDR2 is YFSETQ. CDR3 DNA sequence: TGCGCCAGCAGCTACGGGACAGGGGAGATGAACACTGAAGCTTTCTTT. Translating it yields CASSYGTGEMNTEAFF.

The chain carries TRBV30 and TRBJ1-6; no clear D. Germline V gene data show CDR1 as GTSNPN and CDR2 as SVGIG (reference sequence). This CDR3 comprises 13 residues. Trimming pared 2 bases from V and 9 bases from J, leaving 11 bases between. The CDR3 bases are TGTGCCTGGAGTTCACTGTCGGGTTCACCCCTCCACTTT. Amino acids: CAWSSLSGSPLHF. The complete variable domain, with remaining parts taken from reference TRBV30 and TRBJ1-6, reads SQTIHQWPATLVQPVGSPLSLECTVEGTSNPNLYWYRQAAGRGLQLLFYSVGIGQISSEVPQNLSASRPQDRQFILSSKKLLLSDSGFYLCAWSSLSGSPLHFGNGTRLTVT.

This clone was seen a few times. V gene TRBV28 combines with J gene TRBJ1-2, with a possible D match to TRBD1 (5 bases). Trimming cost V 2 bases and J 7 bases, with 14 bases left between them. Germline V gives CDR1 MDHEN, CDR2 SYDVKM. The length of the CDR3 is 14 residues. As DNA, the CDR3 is TGTGCCAGCAGTTTACATCCCAGGAGGGGTGGCTACACCTTC. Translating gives CASSLHPRRGGYTF.

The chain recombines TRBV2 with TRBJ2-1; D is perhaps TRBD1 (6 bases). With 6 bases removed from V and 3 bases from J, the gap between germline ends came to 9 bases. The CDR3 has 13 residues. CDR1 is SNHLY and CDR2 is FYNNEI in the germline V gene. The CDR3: CASRVDSYNEQFF. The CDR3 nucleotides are TGTGCCAGCAGGGTGGACAGCTACAATGAGCAGTTCTTC.

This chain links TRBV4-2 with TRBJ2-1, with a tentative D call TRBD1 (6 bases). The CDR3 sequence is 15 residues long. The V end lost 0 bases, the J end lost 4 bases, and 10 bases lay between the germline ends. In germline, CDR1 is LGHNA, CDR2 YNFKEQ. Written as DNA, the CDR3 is TGTGCCAGCAGCCAAGATGGGGGCAGTTACAATGAGCAGTTCTTC. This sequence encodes CASSQDGGSYNEQFF.

CDR3 sequence (DNA): TGTGCCAGCAGTAGACAGGGAGGGAGCGAGCAGTACTTC. Translation gives CASSRQGGSEQYF. J is TRBJ2-7 and V is TRBV25-1; possibly TRBD1 or TRBD2 for D (7 bases each). Germline CDR1 is MGHDK and CDR2 is SYGVNS. The CDR3 has 13 amino acids. Trimming took 5 bases from V and 6 from J, leaving 14 bases between them.

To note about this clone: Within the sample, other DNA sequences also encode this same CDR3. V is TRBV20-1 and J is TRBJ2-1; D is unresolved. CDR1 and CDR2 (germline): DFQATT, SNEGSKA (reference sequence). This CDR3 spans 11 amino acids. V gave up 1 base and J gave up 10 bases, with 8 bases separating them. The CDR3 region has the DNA TGCAGTGCTAGAGGGGTAGGCGAGCAGTTCTTC. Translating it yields CSARGVGEQFF.

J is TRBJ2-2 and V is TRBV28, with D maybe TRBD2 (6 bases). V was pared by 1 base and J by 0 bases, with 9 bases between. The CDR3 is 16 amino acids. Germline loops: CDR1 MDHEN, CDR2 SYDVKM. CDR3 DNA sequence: TGTGCCAGCAGTTTATACTCGGGGGCGAACACCGGGGAGCTGTTTTTT. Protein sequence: CASSLYSGANTGELFF.

CDR3 amino acids: CASSLQKAAQYF. The CDR3 nucleotides are TGTGCCAGCAGCCTCCAGAAGGCGGCCCAGTACTTC. V usage is TRBV7-2 and J usage is TRBJ2-5, with D hard to call. Per germline, CDR1 SGHTA and CDR2 FQGNSA. Trimming shortened V by 5 bases and J by 9 bases, and 13 bases separated the two germline ends. CDR3 length equals 12 residues.

The CDR3 DNA reads as TGCGCCAGCAGCCGAATTCCCCCCACCCCCCGCGAGCAGTACTTC. It translates to CASSRIPPTPREQYF. V is TRBV4-1 and J is TRBJ2-7; D remains ambiguous. There are 15 residues in the CDR3. V gave up 4 bases and J gave up 6 bases, with 19 bases separating them. Germline lookup yields CDR1 MGHRA and CDR2 YSYEKL.

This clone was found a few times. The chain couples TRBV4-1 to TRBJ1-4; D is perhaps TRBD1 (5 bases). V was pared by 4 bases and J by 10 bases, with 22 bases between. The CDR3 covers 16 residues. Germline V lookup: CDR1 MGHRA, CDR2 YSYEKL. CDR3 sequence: CASSPGGGSPGRKLFF. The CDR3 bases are TGCGCCAGCAGCCCTGGGGGGGGGTCCCCGGGCAGAAAACTGTTTTTT.

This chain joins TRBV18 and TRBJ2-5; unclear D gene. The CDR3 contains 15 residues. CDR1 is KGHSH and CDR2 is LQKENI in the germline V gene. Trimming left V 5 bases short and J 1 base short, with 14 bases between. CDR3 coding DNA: TGTGCCAGCTCAATTAATAAGATAAGCCAAGAGACCCAGTACTTC. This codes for CASSINKISQETQYF.

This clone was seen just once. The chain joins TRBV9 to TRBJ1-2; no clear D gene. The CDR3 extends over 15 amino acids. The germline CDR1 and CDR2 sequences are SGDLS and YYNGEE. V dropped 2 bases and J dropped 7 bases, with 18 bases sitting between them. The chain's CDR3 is CASSVRTGREVGYTF. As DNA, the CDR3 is TGTGCCAGCAGCGTTCGTACTGGGAGGGAGGTTGGCTACACCTTC.

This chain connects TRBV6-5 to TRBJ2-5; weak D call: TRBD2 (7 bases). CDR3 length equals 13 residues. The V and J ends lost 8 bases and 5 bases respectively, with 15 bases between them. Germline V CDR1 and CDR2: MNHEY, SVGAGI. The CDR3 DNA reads TGTGCCAGCCGTAGGGGGGGTCCTGAGACCCAGTACTTC. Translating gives CASRRGGPETQYF.

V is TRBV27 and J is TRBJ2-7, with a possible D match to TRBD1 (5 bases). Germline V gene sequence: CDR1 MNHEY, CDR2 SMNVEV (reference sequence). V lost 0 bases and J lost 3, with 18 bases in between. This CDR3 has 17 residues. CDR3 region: CASSLSKSRAGYYEQYF. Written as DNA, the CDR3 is TGTGCCAGCAGTTTATCTAAAAGTCGGGCAGGGTACTACGAGCAGTACTTC.

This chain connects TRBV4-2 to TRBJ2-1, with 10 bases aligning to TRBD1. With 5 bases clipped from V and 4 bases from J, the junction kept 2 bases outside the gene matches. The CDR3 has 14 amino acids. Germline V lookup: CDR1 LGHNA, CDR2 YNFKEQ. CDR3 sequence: CASSSGQGYNEQFF. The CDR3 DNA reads TGTGCCAGCAGCTCGGGACAGGGGTACAATGAGCAGTTCTTC.

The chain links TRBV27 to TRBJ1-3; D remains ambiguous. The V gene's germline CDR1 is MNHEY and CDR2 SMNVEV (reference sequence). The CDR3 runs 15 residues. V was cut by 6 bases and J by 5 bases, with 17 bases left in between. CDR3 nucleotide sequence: TGTGCCAGCAGACCTATCCCGGACCTTCGAAACACCATATATTTT. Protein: CASRPIPDLRNTIYF.

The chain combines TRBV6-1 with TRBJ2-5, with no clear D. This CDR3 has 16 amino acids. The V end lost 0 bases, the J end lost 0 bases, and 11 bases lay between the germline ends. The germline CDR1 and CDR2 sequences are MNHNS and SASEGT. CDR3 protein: CASSEALLSYQETQYF. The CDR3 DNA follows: TGTGCCAGCAGTGAAGCGCTACTCAGCTACCAAGAGACCCAGTACTTC.

The CDR3 DNA follows: TGTGCCAGCAGTACCAGACTAGCGGGAGACCCCAATGAGCAGTTCTTC. Protein sequence: CASSTRLAGDPNEQFF. The chain combines TRBV27 with TRBJ2-1; 12 bases are a match to TRBD2. The CDR3 runs 16 residues. Trimming took 5 bases from V and 6 from J; bases not matched to a gene: 8. Germline V gene lookup returns CDR1 MNHEY and CDR2 SMNVEV (reference sequence).

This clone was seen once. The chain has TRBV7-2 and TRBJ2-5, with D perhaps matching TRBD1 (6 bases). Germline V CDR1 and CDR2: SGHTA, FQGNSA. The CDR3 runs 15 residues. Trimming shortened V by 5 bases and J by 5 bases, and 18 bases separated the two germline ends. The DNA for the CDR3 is TGTGCCAGCAGCCCGGGTTTCAGGGGCGGGGAGACCCAGTACTTC. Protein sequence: CASSPGFRGGETQYF.

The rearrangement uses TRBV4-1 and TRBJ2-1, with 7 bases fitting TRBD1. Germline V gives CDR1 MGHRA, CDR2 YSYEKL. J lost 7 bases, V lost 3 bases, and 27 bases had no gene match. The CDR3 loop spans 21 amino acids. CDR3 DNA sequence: TGCGCCAGCAGCCACCGTACCTCCGTGACAGGGAGAGGGGATAACTGGAATGAGCAGTTCTTC. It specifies CASSHRTSVTGRGDNWNEQFF.

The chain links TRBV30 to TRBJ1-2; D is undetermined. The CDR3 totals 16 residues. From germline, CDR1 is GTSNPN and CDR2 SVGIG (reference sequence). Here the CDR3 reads CAVRGVLRTALFGYTF. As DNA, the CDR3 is TGTGCTGTCCGGGGAGTCCTAAGGACGGCCCTCTTTGGCTACACCTTC. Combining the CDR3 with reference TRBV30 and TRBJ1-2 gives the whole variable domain SQTIHQWPATLVQPVGSPLSLECTVEGTSNPNLYWYRQAAGRGLQLLFYSVGIGQISSEVPQNLSASRPQDRQFILSSKKLLLSDSGFYLCAVRGVLRTALFGYTFGSGTRLTVV.

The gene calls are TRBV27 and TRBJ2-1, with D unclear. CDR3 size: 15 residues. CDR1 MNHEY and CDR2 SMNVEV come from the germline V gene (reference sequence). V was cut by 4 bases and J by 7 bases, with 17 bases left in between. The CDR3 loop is CASSYIPGKRNEQFF. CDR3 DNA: TGTGCCAGCAGTTACATACCGGGCAAAAGGAATGAGCAGTTCTTC.

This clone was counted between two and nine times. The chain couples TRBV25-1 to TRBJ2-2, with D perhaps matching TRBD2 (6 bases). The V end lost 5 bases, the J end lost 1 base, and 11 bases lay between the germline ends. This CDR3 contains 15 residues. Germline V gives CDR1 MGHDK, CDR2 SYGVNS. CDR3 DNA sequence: TGTGCCAGCAGTAGGGCGGGGAAGAACACCGGGGAGCTGTTTTTT. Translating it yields CASSRAGKNTGELFF. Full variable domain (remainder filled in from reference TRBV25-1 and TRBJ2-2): EADIYQTPRYLVIGTGKKITLECSQTMGHDKMYWYQQDPGMELHLIHYSYGVNSTEKGDLSSESTVSRIRTEHFPLTLESARPSHTSQYLCASSRAGKNTGELFFGEGSRLTVL.

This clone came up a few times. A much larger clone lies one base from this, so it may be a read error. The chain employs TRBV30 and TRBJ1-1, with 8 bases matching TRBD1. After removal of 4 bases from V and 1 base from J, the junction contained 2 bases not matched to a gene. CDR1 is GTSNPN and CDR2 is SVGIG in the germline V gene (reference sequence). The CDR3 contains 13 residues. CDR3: CAWTGTGNTEAFF. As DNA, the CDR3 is TGTGCCTGGACCGGGACAGGGAACACTGAAGCTTTCTTT.

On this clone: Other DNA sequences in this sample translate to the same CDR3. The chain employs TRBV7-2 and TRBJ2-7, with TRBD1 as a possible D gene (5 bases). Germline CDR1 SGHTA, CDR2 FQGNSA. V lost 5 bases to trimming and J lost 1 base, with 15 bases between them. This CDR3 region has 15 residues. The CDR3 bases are TGTGCCAGCAGCCTCGGAAGGGGATCTTCCTACGAGCAGTACTTC. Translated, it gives CASSLGRGSSYEQYF.

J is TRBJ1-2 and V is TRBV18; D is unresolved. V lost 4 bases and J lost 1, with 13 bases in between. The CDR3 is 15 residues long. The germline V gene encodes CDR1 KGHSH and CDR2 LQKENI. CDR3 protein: CASSQTRADNYGYTF. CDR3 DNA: TGTGCCAGCTCACAAACAAGGGCCGATAACTATGGCTACACCTTC.

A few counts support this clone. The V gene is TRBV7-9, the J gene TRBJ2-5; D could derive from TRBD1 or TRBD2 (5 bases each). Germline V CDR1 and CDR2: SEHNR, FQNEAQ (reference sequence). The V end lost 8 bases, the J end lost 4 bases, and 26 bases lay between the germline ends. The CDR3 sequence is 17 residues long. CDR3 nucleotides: TGTGCCAGCGCCTCTGTCCCGGGGCGATCTGAGCGAGAGACCCAGTACTTC. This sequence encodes CASASVPGRSERETQYF.